This T cell receptor (beta chain) was documented in a study of human T cells and chemical hapten exposure. The time point is: patch test 1, 2 weeks after DPC sensitization. Described treatment: therapeutic diphenylcyclopropenone sensitization with weekly scalp DPC. As to this clonotype: Since a much larger clone is just one base distant, this may be a read error.

The CDR3 extends over 15 amino acids. Germline V gene lookup returns CDR1 GTSNPN and CDR2 SVGIG (reference sequence). One entry per CDR3 protein, called by TCRdb with MiXCR from the RACE reads. The sample includes 75,000 to 95,000 distinct CDR3 sequences, about 11% of them seen just once. The chain employs TRBV30 and TRBJ1-2, with D unclear. Sample: whole blood, taken in connection with sensitization to the hapten diphenylcyclopropenone (DPC). This clonotype was sampled from a woman aged 60 to 75 with alopecia areata. Some clones in this sample may be carry-over from other donors' samples. This CDR3 reads CARSVFSGGHDGYTF. CDR3 nucleotides: TGTGCCCGGAGTGTGTTTTCGGGAGGGCACGATGGCTACACCTTC.